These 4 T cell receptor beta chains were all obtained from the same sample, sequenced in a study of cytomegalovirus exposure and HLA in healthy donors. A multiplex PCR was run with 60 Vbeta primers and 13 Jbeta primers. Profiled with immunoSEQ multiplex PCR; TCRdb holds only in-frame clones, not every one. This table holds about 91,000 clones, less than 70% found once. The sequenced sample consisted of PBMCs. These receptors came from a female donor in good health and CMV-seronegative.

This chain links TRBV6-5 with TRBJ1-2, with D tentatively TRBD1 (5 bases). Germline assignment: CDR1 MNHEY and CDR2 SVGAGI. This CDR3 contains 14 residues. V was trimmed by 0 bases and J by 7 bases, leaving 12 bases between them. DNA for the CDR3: TGTGCCAGCAGTTACTCGGGGCGCCTTGGTGGCTACACCTTC. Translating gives CASSYSGRLGGYTF.

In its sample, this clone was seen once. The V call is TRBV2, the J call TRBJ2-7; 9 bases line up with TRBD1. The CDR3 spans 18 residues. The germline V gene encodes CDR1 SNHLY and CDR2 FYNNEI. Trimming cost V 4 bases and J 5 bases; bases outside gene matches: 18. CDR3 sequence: CASSVGLGNRGRFDEQYF. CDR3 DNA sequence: TGTGCCAGCAGTGTGGGGTTGGGGAACAGGGGGCGCTTCGACGAGCAGTACTTC.

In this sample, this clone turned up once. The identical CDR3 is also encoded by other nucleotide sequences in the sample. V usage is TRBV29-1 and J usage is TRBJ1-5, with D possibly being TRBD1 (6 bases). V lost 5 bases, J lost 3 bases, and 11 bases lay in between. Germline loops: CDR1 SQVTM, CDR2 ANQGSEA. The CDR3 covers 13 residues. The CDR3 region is CSVSDSLNQPQHF. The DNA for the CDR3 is TGCAGCGTTTCGGACAGCCTCAATCAGCCCCAGCATTTT.

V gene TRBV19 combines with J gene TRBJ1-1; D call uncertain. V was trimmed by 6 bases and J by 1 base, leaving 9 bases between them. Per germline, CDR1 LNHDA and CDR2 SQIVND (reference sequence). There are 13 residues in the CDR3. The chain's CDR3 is CASRFPGNTEAFF. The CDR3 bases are TGTGCCAGTAGGTTTCCGGGGAACACTGAAGCTTTCTTT.